This TCR beta chain was documented in a study of early T cells in non-severe SARS-CoV-2 infection. Study details: The input, bulk RNA from unsorted whole blood, was sequenced, and chains were unpaired.

The CDR3 length is 18 residues. The V gene end was trimmed by 4 bases and the J gene end by 1 base; junction bases not matched to a gene: 10. Per the germline V gene, CDR1 is SGHTA and CDR2 is FQGNSA. The protocol attached unique molecular identifiers to individual cDNA molecules. TCRdb ran MiXCR on the 5' RACE reads and lists one entry per CDR3 protein. The sample has under 70,000 distinct CDR3 sequences; roughly 5.7% are singletons. This clonotype was recorded at least ten times. The V call is TRBV7-2, the J call TRBJ2-3; 11 bases line up with TRBD1. The source of this sequence is an adult who was a healthcare worker with PCR-confirmed SARS-CoV-2 infection or an uninfected control (not recorded which). The sequences come from whole blood, collected at baseline. The CDR3 here is CASSSGDRGLGGTDTQYF. For the CDR3, the DNA is TGTGCCAGCAGCTCCGGGGACAGGGGGTTAGGGGGCACAGATACGCAGTATTTT.